This is a list of T cell receptor beta chains from one sample in a study of T cell responses to AZD1222 COVID-19 vaccine. The protocol was immunoSEQ multiplex PCR, while the TCRdb copy is restricted to in-frame clones and leaves out a portion. The table records some 150,000 clones, under 95% of them present only once. This specimen consisted of peripheral blood, obtained on day 0 of AZD1222 vaccination. The receptors stem from an adult in good health. Both conserved end residues are part of each CDR3. The order of the fields is clone size, J gene, V gene, D gene, CDR3 protein, CDR3 DNA. A D gene is named only where the DNA matches it firmly. Rows may omit the clone size; those that give it use once, few, many or a size class.

- | TRBJ1-2 | TRBV9 | TRBD1 | CASSAQGYGYTF | TGTGCCAGCAGCGCACAGGGGTATGGCTACACCTTC
- | TRBJ2-4 | TRBV11-3 | - | CASSSGDLLGCVYIQYF | TGTGCCAGCAGCTCTGGGGATTTGCTGGGATGTGTATACATTCAGTACTTC
- | TRBJ1-5 | TRBV28 | - | CASSLRFDKRGYQPQHF | TGTGCCAGCAGCTTACGGTTTGACAAAAGGGGCTATCAGCCCCAGCATTTT
once | TRBJ2-1 | TRBV7-9 | - | CASSRLGTVGDEQFF | TGTGCCAGCAGCCGCCTCGGAACAGTGGGCGATGAGCAGTTCTTC
- | TRBJ1-1 | TRBV19 | - | CASSIGLLGRPGWAEAFF | TGTGCCAGTAGTATAGGGCTTCTGGGCCGACCGGGGTGGGCTGAAGCTTTCTTT
- | TRBJ1-2 | TRBV5-6 | - | CASSLGSVANYGYTF | TGTGCCAGCAGCTTGGGGTCGGTAGCTAACTATGGCTACACCTTC
- | TRBJ2-1 | TRBV9 | - | CASSGTGHWGNEQFF | TGTGCCAGCAGCGGCACAGGGCACTGGGGGAATGAGCAGTTCTTC
- | TRBJ1-6 | TRBV28 | - | CASSNGGPGNSPLHF | TGTGCCAGCAGCAACGGGGGGCCGGGTAATTCACCCCTCCACTTT
- | TRBJ2-7 | TRBV6-1 | - | CASSEVGGLYYEQYF | TGTGCCAGCAGTGAAGTGGGGGGGCTTTACTACGAGCAGTACTTC
- | TRBJ2-7 | TRBV6-4 | - | CATLPAGKGSYEQYF | TGTGCCACCCTCCCCGCGGGGAAAGGGTCCTACGAGCAGTACTTC
- | TRBJ2-5 | TRBV7-9 | TRBD2 | CASSPGLAGIQETQYF | TGTGCCAGCAGCCCCGGACTAGCGGGGATCCAAGAGACCCAGTACTTC
- | TRBJ1-3 | TRBV19 | - | CASHEGLSGNTIYF | TGTGCCAGTCATGAGGGGCTCTCTGGAAACACCATATATTTT
- | TRBJ2-2 | TRBV3-1/TRBV3-2 | TRBD2 | CASSQAGGTGELFF | TGTGCCAGCAGCCAAGCGGGGGGCACCGGGGAGCTGTTTTTT
- | TRBJ1-4 | TRBV27 | TRBD1 | CASSPWDRANEKLFF | TGTGCCAGCAGTCCCTGGGACAGGGCCAATGAAAAACTGTTTTTT
- | TRBJ1-2 | TRBV2 | - | CASSDWGGNYGYTF | TGTGCCAGCAGTGATTGGGGTGGGAACTATGGCTACACCTTC
- | TRBJ2-5 | TRBV4-3 | - | CASSREISGVGSETQYF | TGCGCCAGCAGCCGCGAAATCTCAGGGGTAGGGTCGGAGACCCAGTACTTC
once | TRBJ2-5 | TRBV28 | - | CASTGEAETQYF | TGTGCCAGCACTGGGGAGGCGGAGACCCAGTACTTC
- | TRBJ2-1 | TRBV11-1 | - | CASSLLPGVVYNEQFF | TGTGCCAGCAGCTTACTTCCCGGGGTTGTGTACAATGAGCAGTTCTTC
- | TRBJ2-5 | TRBV6-5 | TRBD1 | CASTPTGAETQYF | TGTGCCAGCACCCCGACAGGGGCGGAGACCCAGTACTTC